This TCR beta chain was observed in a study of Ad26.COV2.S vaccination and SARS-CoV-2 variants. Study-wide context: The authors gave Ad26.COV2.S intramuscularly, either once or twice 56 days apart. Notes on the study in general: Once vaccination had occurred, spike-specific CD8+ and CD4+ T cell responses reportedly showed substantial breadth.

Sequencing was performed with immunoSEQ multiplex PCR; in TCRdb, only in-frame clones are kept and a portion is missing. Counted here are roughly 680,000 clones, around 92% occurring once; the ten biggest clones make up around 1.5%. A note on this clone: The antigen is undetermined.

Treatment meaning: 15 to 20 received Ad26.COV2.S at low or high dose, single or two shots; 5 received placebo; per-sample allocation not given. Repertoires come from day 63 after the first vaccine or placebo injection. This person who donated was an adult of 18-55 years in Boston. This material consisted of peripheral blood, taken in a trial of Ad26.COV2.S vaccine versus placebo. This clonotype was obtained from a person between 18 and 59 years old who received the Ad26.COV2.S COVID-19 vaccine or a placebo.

Here the CDR3 reads CASSESGGYSNQPQHF. CDR3 nucleotides: TGTGCCAGCAGTGAATCCGGGGGCTATAGCAATCAGCCCCAGCATTTT. The chain has TRBV25-1 and TRBJ1-5; D perhaps matches TRBD1 (6 bases). V was pared by 1 base and J by 0 bases, with 10 bases between. The CDR3 totals 16 residues. Germline V gene sequence: CDR1 MGHDK, CDR2 SYGVNS.